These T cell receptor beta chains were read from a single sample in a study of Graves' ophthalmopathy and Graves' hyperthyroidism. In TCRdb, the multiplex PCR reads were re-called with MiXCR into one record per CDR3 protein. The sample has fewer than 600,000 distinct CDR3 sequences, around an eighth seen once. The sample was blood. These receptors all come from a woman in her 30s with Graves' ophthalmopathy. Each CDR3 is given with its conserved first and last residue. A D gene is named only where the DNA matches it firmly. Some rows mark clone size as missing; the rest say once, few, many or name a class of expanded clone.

CDR3aa: CASIETFHVSYEQYF
CDR3nt: TGTGCCAGCATTGAGACCTTTCACGTCTCCTACGAGCAGTACTTC
v_gene: TRBV12-3/TRBV12-4
j_gene: TRBJ2-7
abundance: many
d_gene: .

CDR3aa: CASSFPPGQGVGGELFF
CDR3nt: TGTGCCAGCAGCTTTCCTCCGGGACAGGGAGTTGGCGGGGAGCTGTTTTTT
v_gene: TRBV5-6
j_gene: TRBJ2-2
abundance: many
d_gene: TRBD1

CDR3aa: CASSDDAAENYGYTF
CDR3nt: TGTGCCAGCAGCGACGACGCGGCTGAGAACTATGGCTACACCTTC
v_gene: TRBV11-3
j_gene: TRBJ1-2
abundance: few
d_gene: .

CDR3aa: CASRTPGNYENIQYF
CDR3nt: TGTGCCAGCAGGACGCCAGGGAATTACGAAAACATTCAGTACTTC
v_gene: TRBV6-1
j_gene: TRBJ2-4
abundance: few
d_gene: .

CDR3aa: CATSDLFRDQPQHF
CDR3nt: TGTGCCACCAGTGATTTATTCAGGGATCAGCCCCAGCATTTT
v_gene: TRBV24-1
j_gene: TRBJ1-5
abundance: many
d_gene: .

CDR3aa: CSARRSGITYEQYF
CDR3nt: TGCAGTGCTAGAAGGTCAGGGATTACCTACGAGCAGTACTTC
v_gene: TRBV20-1
j_gene: TRBJ2-7
abundance: many
d_gene: .

CDR3aa: CAWGLDSEAFF
CDR3nt: TGTGCCTGGGGGTTGGACAGTGAAGCTTTCTTT
v_gene: TRBV30
j_gene: TRBJ1-1
abundance: .
d_gene: .

CDR3aa: CASSSLRTPEAFF
CDR3nt: TGTGCCAGCAGCTCCCTCAGGACCCCTGAAGCTTTCTTT
v_gene: TRBV11-2
j_gene: TRBJ1-1
abundance: .
d_gene: .

CDR3aa: CASRSSTGHEAPLHF
CDR3nt: TGTGCCAGCAGGTCTTCGACGGGGCACGAGGCACCCCTCCACTTT
v_gene: TRBV7-2
j_gene: TRBJ1-6
abundance: many
d_gene: .

CDR3aa: CASSEGLSNTGELFF
CDR3nt: TGTGCCAGCAGTGAGGGACTTTCGAACACCGGGGAGCTGTTTTTT
v_gene: TRBV2
j_gene: TRBJ2-2
abundance: many
d_gene: .

CDR3aa: CASSGEAGGVDIQYF
CDR3nt: TGTGCCAGCAGTGGGGAAGCAGGCGGGGTGGACATTCAGTACTTC
v_gene: TRBV6-1
j_gene: TRBJ2-4
abundance: many
d_gene: .

CDR3aa: CASSTQTAISYEQYF
CDR3nt: TGCGCCAGCAGTACCCAAACGGCGATTTCCTACGAGCAGTACTTC
v_gene: TRBV5-1
j_gene: TRBJ2-7
abundance: .
d_gene: .

CDR3aa: CASSPTVYNQPQHF
CDR3nt: TGTGCCAGCAGTCCGACAGTGTACAATCAGCCCCAGCATTTT
v_gene: TRBV7-2
j_gene: TRBJ1-5
abundance: few
d_gene: .

CDR3aa: CASSAFGTANPYGYTF
CDR3nt: TGTGCCAGTAGTGCATTCGGGACAGCCAACCCCTATGGCTACACCTTC
v_gene: TRBV19
j_gene: TRBJ1-2
abundance: many
d_gene: TRBD1

CDR3aa: CAISFSGAYEQYF
CDR3nt: TGTGCCATCAGTTTTTCAGGGGCCTACGAGCAGTACTTC
v_gene: TRBV10-3
j_gene: TRBJ2-7
abundance: many
d_gene: .

CDR3aa: CASSEKGWTQYF
CDR3nt: TGTGCCAGCAGTGAAAAGGGCTGGACCCAGTACTTC
v_gene: TRBV6-1
j_gene: TRBJ2-5
abundance: many
d_gene: .

CDR3aa: CASSLQGTGVYEQYF
CDR3nt: TGTGCCAGCAGTCTACAAGGGACGGGAGTCTACGAGCAGTACTTC
v_gene: TRBV27
j_gene: TRBJ2-7
abundance: many
d_gene: .

CDR3aa: CASSERRADTQYF
CDR3nt: TGCGCCAGCAGTGAGAGGAGGGCGGATACGCAGTATTTT
v_gene: TRBV10-1
j_gene: TRBJ2-3
abundance: many
d_gene: .

CDR3aa: CASSDGALKLFF
CDR3nt: TGTGCCAGCAGTGATGGGGCACTTAAGCTGTTTTTT
v_gene: TRBV6-1
j_gene: TRBJ2-2
abundance: many
d_gene: .

CDR3aa: CASSSTGASVGYTF
CDR3nt: TGCGCCAGCAGCTCGACAGGGGCGAGCGTTGGCTACACCTTC
v_gene: TRBV5-1
j_gene: TRBJ1-2
abundance: .
d_gene: TRBD1

CDR3aa: CASSLHREGQPQHF
CDR3nt: TGTGCCAGCAGTCTTCACAGGGAGGGTCAGCCCCAGCATTTT
v_gene: TRBV12-3/TRBV12-4
j_gene: TRBJ1-5
abundance: many
d_gene: .

CDR3aa: CASNRQGGNTEAFF
CDR3nt: TGCGCCAGCAATCGACAGGGTGGGAACACTGAAGCTTTCTTT
v_gene: TRBV5-1
j_gene: TRBJ1-1
abundance: many
d_gene: TRBD1

CDR3aa: CASSYRAGANTGELFF
CDR3nt: TGTGCCAGCAGTTACAGGGCGGGTGCGAACACCGGGGAGCTGTTTTTT
v_gene: TRBV6-2/TRBV6-3
j_gene: TRBJ2-2
abundance: many
d_gene: .

CDR3aa: CASSRGGTGSYEQYF
CDR3nt: TGTGCCAGCAGCCGCGGGGGGACAGGGAGTTACGAGCAGTACTTC
v_gene: TRBV3-1
j_gene: TRBJ2-7
abundance: many
d_gene: .

CDR3aa: CASSYGAPVPEAFF
CDR3nt: TGTGCCAGCAGTTACGGGGCCCCGGTACCTGAAGCTTTCTTT
v_gene: TRBV6-5
j_gene: TRBJ1-1
abundance: many
d_gene: .

CDR3aa: CASSSRLAQETQYF
CDR3nt: TGTGCCAGCAGTTCCCGACTAGCCCAAGAGACCCAGTACTTC
v_gene: TRBV28
j_gene: TRBJ2-5
abundance: many
d_gene: TRBD2

CDR3aa: CASSQGTANTEAFF
CDR3nt: TGTGCCAGCAGCCAGGGGACGGCGAACACTGAAGCTTTCTTT
v_gene: TRBV3-1
j_gene: TRBJ1-1
abundance: many
d_gene: .

CDR3aa: CASNGGYEQYF
CDR3nt: TGTGCCAGCAATGGGGGCTACGAGCAGTACTTC
v_gene: TRBV28
j_gene: TRBJ2-7
abundance: many
d_gene: .